A single sample gave rise to the 17 T cell receptor beta chains below, sequenced in a study of cytomegalovirus exposure and HLA in healthy donors. Sequencing used immunoSEQ multiplex PCR; TCRdb keeps in-frame clones, though not all of them. The sample includes over 200,000 clones, roughly 87% of them seen just once. The sample consisted of PBMCs. All receptors derive from a woman in her twenties or thirties in good health and CMV-seronegative.

J is TRBJ1-5 and V is TRBV2, with D possibly matching TRBD1 (5 bases). CDR3 length equals 13 residues. The V gene lost 8 bases and the J gene lost 6 bases, with 14 bases spanning the gap. Germline lookup yields CDR1 SNHLY and CDR2 FYNNEI. The CDR3 spells CASRRGPPQPQHF. For the CDR3, the DNA is TGTGCCAGCCGACGGGGCCCACCTCAGCCCCAGCATTTT.

The chain has TRBV30 and TRBJ2-7; TRBD1 aligns across 8 bases. Germline V gene data show CDR1 as GTSNPN and CDR2 as SVGIG (reference sequence). Unmatched junction bases numbered 5, after V lost 4 bases and J lost 3 bases. The CDR3 has 13 amino acids. Here the CDR3 DNA reads TGTGCCTGGAAGGCAGGGGGCATCTACGAGCAGTACTTC. It codes for CAWKAGGIYEQYF. Supplemented by reference TRBV30 and TRBJ2-7, the full variable domain reads SQTIHQWPATLVQPVGSPLSLECTVEGTSNPNLYWYRQAAGRGLQLLFYSVGIGQISSEVPQNLSASRPQDRQFILSSKKLLLSDSGFYLCAWKAGGIYEQYFGPGTRLTVT.

This clone was detected only a few times. The chain joins TRBV7-3 to TRBJ1-5; D not resolved. Germline V gives CDR1 SGHTA, CDR2 FQGTGA. The length of the CDR3 is 13 residues. Trimming took 2 bases from V and 7 from J, leaving 9 bases between them. CDR3 coding DNA: TGTGCCAGCAGCTTAGGCCAAGGGCAGCCCCAGCATTTT. It codes for CASSLGQGQPQHF.

This chain links TRBV11-2 with TRBJ2-3; no clear D. The germline V and J ends were trimmed by 7 bases and 1 base, with 15 bases remaining between them. Germline V gene data show CDR1 as SGHAT and CDR2 as FQNNGV. The CDR3 contains 15 residues. CDR3 DNA sequence: TGTGCCAGCAAGTGGCAGTTCACTGGCACAGATACGCAGTATTTT. It yields the protein CASKWQFTGTDTQYF. The full variable domain, its missing parts supplied by reference TRBV11-2 and TRBJ2-3, is EAGVAQSPRYKIIEKRQSVAFWCNPISGHATLYWYQQILGQGPKLLIQFQNNGVVDDSQLPKDRFSAERLKGVDSTLKIQPAKLEDSAVYLCASKWQFTGTDTQYFGPGTRLTVL.

The chain joins TRBV11-2 to TRBJ2-1, with TRBD2 matching over 9 bases. Germline V CDR1 and CDR2: SGHAT, FQNNGV. V lost 5 bases and J lost 1; bases outside the gene matches: 9. CDR3 size: 17 residues. CDR3 amino acids: CASSPTRAGGSYNEQFF. CDR3 nucleotide sequence: TGTGCCAGCAGCCCAACAAGAGCGGGAGGATCCTACAATGAGCAGTTCTTC.

The V call is TRBV10-3, the J call TRBJ1-3, with 7 bases that match TRBD1. The germline V gene encodes CDR1 ENHRY and CDR2 SYGVKD. V dropped 3 bases and J dropped 4; count of bases not matched to a gene: 9. CDR3 size: 16 residues. CDR3 region: CAISDPRQGAGNTIYF. CDR3 DNA: TGTGCCATCAGTGACCCACGACAGGGAGCGGGAAACACCATATATTTT.

The chain has TRBV7-2 and TRBJ2-7; a weak D match, TRBD1 (6 bases). Looked up from germline, CDR1 is SGHTA and CDR2 is FQGNSA. This CDR3 comprises 14 residues. V gave up 3 bases and J gave up 3 bases, with 12 bases separating them. The CDR3 sequence is CASSLAQGLYEQYF. The CDR3 region has the DNA TGTGCCAGCAGCTTGGCACAGGGTCTCTACGAGCAGTACTTC.

V is TRBV25-1 and J is TRBJ2-3; D is possibly TRBD1 (5 bases). Deletions cut 1 base from V and 3 bases from J, with 14 bases between. This CDR3 contains 16 residues. Per the germline V gene, CDR1 is MGHDK and CDR2 is SYGVNS. DNA of the CDR3: TGTGCCAGCAGTGAATTGGTAGGGGATCTTACAGATACGCAGTATTTT. Translated, it gives CASSELVGDLTDTQYF.

The chain joins TRBV7-6 to TRBJ2-7; 7 bases are a match to TRBD1. J gave up 5 bases and V 4 bases, and 8 bases lay outside the gene matches. The CDR3 spans 14 residues. Germline V gene data show CDR1 as SGHVS and CDR2 as FNYEAQ. CDR3: CASSSTGMKNEQYF. The CDR3, as DNA: TGTGCCAGCAGCTCGACAGGGATGAAGAACGAGCAGTACTTC. The full variable domain, rest sourced from reference TRBV7-6 and TRBJ2-7, is GAGVSQSPRYKVTKRGQDVALRCDPISGHVSLYWYRQALGQGPEFLTYFNYEAQQDKSGLPNDRFSAERPEGSISTLTIQRTEQRDSAMYRCASSSTGMKNEQYFGPGTRLTVT.

This chain links TRBV19 with TRBJ2-7; possible D gene TRBD1, 6 bases. The CDR3 covers 15 residues. Trimming stripped 8 bases from V and 6 bases from J, with 23 bases between. Germline V gene data show CDR1 as LNHDA and CDR2 as SQIVND (reference sequence). CDR3 coding DNA: TGTGCCAGTCAGTTAGGGGCAGGGGAATTACGCGAGCAGTACTTC. Translated, it gives CASQLGAGELREQYF.

This clone was detected once. The chain couples TRBV27 to TRBJ2-2; D gene unclear. CDR3 length: 13 amino acids. Germline values: CDR1 MNHEY, CDR2 SMNVEV (reference sequence). The ends were cut back, 3 bases at V and 8 bases at J, with 10 bases in the middle. The CDR3 nucleotides are TGTGCCAGCAGTTTTGGCCCTCCGGGGGAGCTGTTTTTT. Its protein is CASSFGPPGELFF.

CDR3 nucleotide sequence: TGTGCCAGCAGCGTGGGGGGCTACTCTGGAAACACCATATATTTT. Protein: CASSVGGYSGNTIYF. The V and J genes are TRBV9 and TRBJ1-3; D may be TRBD1 (6 bases). The CDR3 is made up of 15 amino acids. Germline V gene sequence: CDR1 SGDLS, CDR2 YYNGEE. Trimming cost V 2 bases and J 0 bases, with 9 bases left between them.

The chain links TRBV7-8 to TRBJ1-1; D ambiguous. Germline V gives CDR1 SGHVS, CDR2 FQNEAQ. The CDR3 is 13 residues long. The V and J ends lost 2 bases and 1 base respectively, with 5 bases between them. CDR3: CASSLQGNTEAFF. CDR3 nucleotides: TGTGCCAGCAGCTTACAAGGGAACACTGAAGCTTTCTTT.

The rearrangement joins TRBV9 to TRBJ2-7; the D call may be TRBD1 or TRBD2 (5 bases each). The V gene lost 3 bases and the J gene lost 5 bases, with 12 bases spanning the gap. The V gene's germline CDR1 is SGDLS and CDR2 YYNGEE. The CDR3 length is 13 residues. The CDR3 DNA reads TGTGCCAGCAGCGGTGGGACGTTCGACGAGCAGTACTTC. Protein: CASSGGTFDEQYF. The variable domain in full, with the rest retrieved from reference TRBV9 and TRBJ2-7, is DSGVTQTPKHLITATGQRVTLRCSPRSGDLSVYWYQQSLDQGLQFLIQYYNGEERAKGNILERFSAQQFPDLHSELNLSSLELGDSALYFCASSGGTFDEQYFGPGTRLTVT.

This clone was seen a single time. This chain links TRBV13 with TRBJ2-5; D gene unclear. This CDR3 spans 15 amino acids. The germline V gene has CDR1 PRHDT and CDR2 FYEKMQ (reference sequence). V was clipped by 5 bases and J by 4 bases, with 17 bases between them. The CDR3 bases are TGTGCCAGCAGCCCCACCCGTGTCGAGAGAGAGACCCAGTACTTC. It translates to CASSPTRVERETQYF.

The chain uses TRBV19 and TRBJ2-6; TRBD1 matches at 9 bases. V shed 7 bases, J shed 1 base, and the junction held 5 bases outside the gene matches. Germline CDR1 and CDR2: LNHDA and SQIVND (reference sequence). This CDR3 spans 16 amino acids. This chain's CDR3 is CASTGQGLSGANVLTF. DNA for the CDR3: TGTGCCAGTACCGGACAGGGGCTTTCTGGGGCCAACGTCCTGACTTTC.

The chain uses TRBV7-3 and TRBJ2-1, with TRBD2 matching over 13 bases. The germline V gene has CDR1 SGHTA and CDR2 FQGTGA. The CDR3 is 19 amino acids. The J segment lost 0 bases and the V segment lost 5 bases, leaving 10 bases of the junction unmatched. In DNA form, the CDR3 reads TGTGCCAGCAGCACCCATAGACTAGCGGGAGGTAGCTCCTACAATGAGCAGTTCTTC. Translating gives CASSTHRLAGGSSYNEQFF.